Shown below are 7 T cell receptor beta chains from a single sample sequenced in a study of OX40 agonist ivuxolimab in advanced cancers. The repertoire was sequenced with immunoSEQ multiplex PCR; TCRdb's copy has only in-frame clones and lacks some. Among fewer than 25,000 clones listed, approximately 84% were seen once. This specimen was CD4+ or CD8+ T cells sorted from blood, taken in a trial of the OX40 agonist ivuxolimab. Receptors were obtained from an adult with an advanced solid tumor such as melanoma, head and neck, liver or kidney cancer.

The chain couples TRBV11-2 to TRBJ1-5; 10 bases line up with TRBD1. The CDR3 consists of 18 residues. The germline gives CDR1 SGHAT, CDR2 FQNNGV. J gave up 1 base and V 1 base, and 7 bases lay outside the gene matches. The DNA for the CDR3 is TGTGCCAGCAGCTTAGGAGGGACAGGGGATTTGAGCAATCAGCCCCAGCATTTT. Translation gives CASSLGGTGDLSNQPQHF.

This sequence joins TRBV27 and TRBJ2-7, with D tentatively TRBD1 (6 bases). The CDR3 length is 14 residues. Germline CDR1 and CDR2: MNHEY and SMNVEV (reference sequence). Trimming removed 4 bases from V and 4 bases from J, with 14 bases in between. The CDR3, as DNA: TGTGCCAGCAGTTCCCCCAAGCAGGGGTACGAGCAGTACTTC. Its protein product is CASSSPKQGYEQYF.

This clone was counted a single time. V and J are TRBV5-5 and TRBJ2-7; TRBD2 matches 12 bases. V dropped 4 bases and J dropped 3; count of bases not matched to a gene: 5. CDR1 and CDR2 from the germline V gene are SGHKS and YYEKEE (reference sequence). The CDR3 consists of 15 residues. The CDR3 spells CASSELAGGLYEQYF. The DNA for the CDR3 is TGTGCCAGCAGCGAACTAGCGGGGGGTCTCTACGAGCAGTACTTC.

The CDR3 coding sequence is TGTGCCAGTAGTATGGCCCCGTACCAGGGCCTCTCTAGCACAGATACGCAGTATTTT. Amino acid sequence: CASSMAPYQGLSSTDTQYF. This chain links TRBV19 with TRBJ2-3; D may be TRBD1 (5 bases). Trimming cost V 3 bases and J 0 bases, with 22 bases left between them. The CDR3 runs to 19 residues. Germline-derived CDR1 and CDR2 are LNHDA and SQIVND (reference sequence).

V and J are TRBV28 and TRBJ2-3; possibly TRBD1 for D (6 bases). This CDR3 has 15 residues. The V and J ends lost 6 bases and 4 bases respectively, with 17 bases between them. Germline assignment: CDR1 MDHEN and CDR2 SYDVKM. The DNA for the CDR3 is TGTGCCAGCAGGGTGACAGGTTATCCCGCAGATACGCAGTATTTT. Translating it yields CASRVTGYPADTQYF.

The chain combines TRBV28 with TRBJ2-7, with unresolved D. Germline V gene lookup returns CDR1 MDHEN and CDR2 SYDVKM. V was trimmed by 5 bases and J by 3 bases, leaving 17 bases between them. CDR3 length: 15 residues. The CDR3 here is CASSPGFSKHYEQYF. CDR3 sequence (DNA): TGTGCCAGCAGTCCCGGCTTTTCTAAACACTACGAGCAGTACTTC.

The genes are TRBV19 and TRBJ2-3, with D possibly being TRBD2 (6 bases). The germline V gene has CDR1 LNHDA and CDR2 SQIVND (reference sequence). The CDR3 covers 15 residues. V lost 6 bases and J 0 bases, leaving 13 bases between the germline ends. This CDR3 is CASRMDGLSTDTQYF. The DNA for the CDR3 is TGTGCCAGTAGGATGGACGGACTAAGCACAGATACGCAGTATTTT.